Below are 9 T cell receptor beta chains sequenced from a single sample in a study of cytomegalovirus exposure and HLA in healthy donors. The PCR employed 60 Vbeta primers together with 13 Jbeta primers. The method was immunoSEQ multiplex PCR; TCRdb's version includes in-frame clones alone and lacks a portion of them. The sample has 99,000 or so clones, over 75% seen once. The sequenced sample was PBMCs. The receptors derive from a man aged 60 to 75 in good health and CMV-seropositive.

This clone has more than one count but fewer than ten. CDR3 in amino acids: CASSFDRGSETQYF. The CDR3 DNA sequence: TGTGCCAGCAGCTTCGACAGGGGTTCTGAGACCCAGTACTTC. V and J are TRBV5-4 and TRBJ2-5; TRBD1 aligns across 8 bases. The germline V gene has CDR1 SGHNT and CDR2 YYREEE (reference sequence). This CDR3 contains 14 residues. V lost 2 bases and J lost 5; bases outside the gene matches: 5.

This chain connects TRBV6-5 to TRBJ1-1; possibly TRBD1 for D (6 bases). V was shortened by 6 bases and J by 10 bases, with 15 bases between the two germline ends. This CDR3 has 12 residues. Germline V gene lookup returns CDR1 MNHEY and CDR2 SVGAGI. The CDR3 DNA follows: TGTGCCAGCAGCCGAGCAGGGGAAATAGCTTTCTTT. It specifies CASSRAGEIAFF.

The chain couples TRBV6-1 to TRBJ1-5, with TRBD1 matching over 8 bases. V gave up 7 bases and J gave up 5 bases; unmatched junction bases: 7. Germline V gene data show CDR1 as MNHNS and CDR2 as SASEGT. The CDR3 covers 14 residues. The CDR3, as DNA: TGTGCCAGCATTATTGGACAGGGCCATCAGCCCCAGCATTTT. It translates to CASIIGQGHQPQHF.

The V and J genes are TRBV2 and TRBJ1-4; the D gene is possibly TRBD1 (5 bases). The germline V and J ends were trimmed by 0 bases and 6 bases, with 8 bases remaining between them. CDR1 SNHLY and CDR2 FYNNEI come from the germline V gene. There are 14 residues in the CDR3. CDR3 sequence (DNA): TGTGCCAGCAGTGAAGCGGGGGGGTATGAAAAACTGTTTTTT. Its protein product is CASSEAGGYEKLFF.

This chain connects TRBV5-1 to TRBJ1-2, with 10 bases lining up with TRBD1. The CDR3 spans 14 residues. CDR1 is SGHRS, CDR2 YFSETQ, per germline. V lost 0 bases and J lost 7; bases outside the gene matches: 3. Here the CDR3 reads CASSLGQGAGGYTF. The CDR3 DNA sequence: TGCGCCAGCAGCTTGGGACAGGGGGCTGGTGGCTACACCTTC. The variable domain in full, with the rest retrieved from reference TRBV5-1 and TRBJ1-2, is KAGVTQTPRYLIKTRGQQVTLSCSPISGHRSVSWYQQTPGQGLQFLFEYFSETQRNKGNFPGRFSGRQFSNSRSEMNVSTLELGDSALYLCASSLGQGAGGYTFGSGTRLTVV.

The V call is TRBV19, the J call TRBJ2-3; no clear D gene. CDR3 length: 13 amino acids. CDR1 is LNHDA, CDR2 SQIVND, per germline (reference sequence). V shed 3 bases and J shed 7 bases, with 11 bases lying between them. The CDR3: CASSIVPTHTQYF. CDR3 DNA: TGTGCCAGTAGTATTGTGCCTACTCATACGCAGTATTTT.

The V call is TRBV5-1, the J call TRBJ2-3; TRBD1 matches at 7 bases. V was pared by 2 bases and J by 6 bases, with 6 bases of the junction left unmatched. CDR1 is SGHRS and CDR2 is YFSETQ in the germline V gene. This CDR3 contains 14 residues. In DNA, the CDR3 is TGCGCCAGCAGCTTCGACAGGGCAGGCGATACGCAGTATTTT. Translating it yields CASSFDRAGDTQYF.

The chain couples TRBV19 to TRBJ2-5, with D perhaps TRBD1 (6 bases). The DNA end favors TRBJ2-7, so the J call may be wrong. CDR1 is LNHDA and CDR2 is SQIVND in the germline V gene (reference sequence). The CDR3 loop spans 17 amino acids. In DNA, the CDR3 is TGTGCCAGTAGTATAGATCCAGGGGCAACGACTACGAGCGAGCAGTACTTC. It is translated as CASSIDPGATTTSEQYF.

This clone was seen a handful of times. A read error is likely here: a far larger clone is one base away. The chain links TRBV7-6 to TRBJ2-7, with 8 bases that match TRBD1. This CDR3 is built from 13 residues. Germline V gives CDR1 SGHVS, CDR2 FNYEAQ. CDR3 sequence (DNA): TGTTCCAGCAGACAGGGGTCCTCCTACGAGCAGTACTTC. Translated: CSSRQGSSYEQYF.